These 24 T cell receptor beta chains were sequenced from one sample in a study of blood T cell repertoires in COVID-19 (dated by TCRdb to about 2020). The library was produced with the immunoSEQ multiplex PCR assay. Not all clones reach the TCRdb copy of this immuneACCESS table, which keeps in-frame sequences only. Checked studies attribute under half of the gap to unresolved V genes and leave the rest unexplained. The sample yields roughly 430,000 clones; approximately 88% were counted once. Clones ranked in the top ten supply roughly 2% of the sample. The material sequenced was PBMCs or T cells enriched from blood (not recorded which). The receptors were gathered from a woman between 35 and 50 years old with acute COVID-19.

The chain links TRBV4-1 to TRBJ2-7; 7 nucleotides line up with TRBD2. The CDR3 contains 17 residues. Germline V gene data show CDR1 as MGHRA and CDR2 as YSYEKL. Germline trimming cut 0 bases from V and 0 bases from J; bases unmatched to any gene: 8. The CDR3 DNA sequence: TGCGCCAGCAGCCAAGATATCCAGCGGGGAAACTCCTACGAGCAGTACTTC. Translation gives CASSQDIQRGNSYEQYF.

CDR3 loop: CASSVGGSFYGYTF. Here the CDR3 DNA reads TGTGCCAGCAGCGTAGGCGGCAGCTTCTATGGCTACACCTTC. J is TRBJ1-2 and V is TRBV9; D is ambiguous. This CDR3 is built from 14 residues. Trimming cost V 0 bases and J 4 bases, with 10 bases left between them. Germline CDR1 SGDLS, CDR2 YYNGEE.

The chain couples TRBV5-4 to TRBJ2-3; TRBD1 matches 7 bases. J lost 0 bases, V lost 7 bases, and 2 bases had no gene match. The CDR3 spans 13 residues. The germline V gene encodes CDR1 SGHNT and CDR2 YYREEE (reference sequence). The CDR3 protein is CASGGQSTDTQYF. The CDR3 DNA is TGTGCCAGCGGGGGACAGAGCACAGATACGCAGTATTTT.

The chain is built from TRBV10-3 and TRBJ1-2; 9 positions agree with TRBD1. J lost 0 bases, V lost 2 bases, and 1 base had no gene match. The CDR3 spans 15 residues. Germline V lookup: CDR1 ENHRY, CDR2 SYGVKD. CDR3 residues: CAISETGGTNYGYTF. The CDR3, as DNA: TGTGCCATCAGTGAGACAGGGGGCACTAACTATGGCTACACCTTC.

Here the CDR3 reads CATSDLQAGKETQYF. In DNA form, the CDR3 reads TGTGCCACCAGTGATTTGCAGGCAGGGAAAGAGACCCAGTACTTC. The chain employs TRBV24-1 and TRBJ2-5; TRBD1 is a possible D gene (5 bases). Germline CDR1 is KGHDR and CDR2 is SFDVKD. The CDR3 is made up of 15 amino acids. The V end was cut by 0 bases, the J end by 3 bases, with 10 bases between.

The chain joins TRBV5-1 to TRBJ1-2; possibly TRBD1 for D (6 bases). CDR1 is SGHRS, CDR2 YFSETQ, per germline. CDR3 length: 13 residues. The germline V and J ends were trimmed by 4 bases and 7 bases, with 14 bases remaining between them. CDR3 DNA: TGCGCCAGCAGCCTGGACAGCCTACTTGGCTACACCTTC. Encoded protein: CASSLDSLLGYTF.

The genes are TRBV6-6 and TRBJ1-6, with a weak D call TRBD1 (5 bases). The V end lost 9 bases, the J end lost 7 bases, and 13 bases lay between the germline ends. The germline gives CDR1 MNHNY, CDR2 SVGAGI (reference sequence). The CDR3 has 13 residues. In DNA form, the CDR3 reads TGTGCCAGTTTCGACAGAACCAATTCACCCCTCCACTTT. Its translation is CASFDRTNSPLHF.

This chain connects TRBV18 to TRBJ2-3, with unresolved D. V was pared by 2 bases and J by 2 bases, with 5 bases between. This CDR3 is built from 13 residues. The germline V gene has CDR1 KGHSH and CDR2 LQKENI. CDR3 nucleotide sequence: TGTGCCAGCTCACCAGGGCCCACAGATACGCAGTATTTT. It is translated as CASSPGPTDTQYF.

CDR3 region: CASDRVWGTF. The CDR3 region has the DNA TGTGCCTCAGACAGGGTTTGGGGCACCTTC. The chain recombines TRBV30 with TRBJ1-2; TRBD1 matches 7 bases. Germline CDR1 GTSNPN, CDR2 SVGIG (reference sequence). The length of the CDR3 is 10 residues. V lost 7 bases, J lost 13 bases, and 9 bases stayed unmatched.

The chain joins TRBV6-5 to TRBJ1-1, with a weak D call TRBD1 (6 bases). CDR3 length: 13 amino acids. V was trimmed by 6 bases and J by 7 bases, leaving 15 bases between them. CDR1 and CDR2 (germline): MNHEY, SVGAGI. CDR3 in amino acids: CASRGGLQGEAFF. CDR3 nucleotides: TGTGCCAGCAGGGGCGGGCTACAGGGTGAAGCTTTCTTT.

The chain couples TRBV5-1 to TRBJ2-1; possibly TRBD2 for D (6 bases). The CDR3 is made up of 15 amino acids. The V and J ends lost 4 bases and 3 bases respectively, with 14 bases between them. Germline loops: CDR1 SGHRS, CDR2 YFSETQ. The CDR3 here is CASSKGGTGYNEQFF. The CDR3, as DNA: TGCGCCAGCAGCAAGGGCGGGACCGGCTACAATGAGCAGTTCTTC.

The table lists this clone with a few counts. The chain carries TRBV12-3 or TRBV12-4 and TRBJ1-5; no clear D gene. This CDR3 comprises 12 residues. The germline V and J ends were trimmed by 5 bases and 7 bases, with 9 bases remaining between them. The CDR3 sequence is CASSPPLQPQHF. CDR3 DNA: TGTGCCAGCAGTCCACCCCTACAGCCCCAGCATTTT.

The chain couples TRBV19 to TRBJ2-1, with a weak D call TRBD2 (5 bases). CDR3 length: 13 amino acids. V was trimmed by 0 bases and J by 11 bases, leaving 11 bases between them. Germline-derived CDR1 and CDR2 are LNHDA and SQIVND (reference sequence). CDR3 loop: CASSIDLETKQFF. In DNA, the CDR3 is TGTGCCAGTAGTATAGATCTTGAGACTAAGCAGTTCTTC.

The chain couples TRBV30 to TRBJ2-1; tentatively, D is TRBD2 (5 bases). Germline CDR1 reads GTSNPN; CDR2 reads SVGIG (reference sequence). The CDR3 totals 12 residues. V dropped 0 bases and J dropped 9 bases, with 9 bases sitting between them. The CDR3 protein is CAWSVRAGEQFF. The CDR3 DNA sequence: TGTGCCTGGAGTGTAAGGGCGGGTGAGCAGTTCTTC.

The chain is built from TRBV4-2 and TRBJ2-2; TRBD2 agrees at 7 bases. The CDR3 is 16 residues long. CDR1 and CDR2 (germline): LGHNA, YNFKEQ. Trimming removed 3 bases from V and 4 bases from J; junction bases left unmatched: 8. The CDR3 sequence: CASSQESGAPTGELFF. DNA of the CDR3: TGTGCCAGCAGCCAGGAAAGCGGGGCCCCCACCGGGGAGCTGTTTTTT.

The chain employs TRBV9 and TRBJ2-7; possibly TRBD2 for D (6 bases). Trimming removed 6 bases from V and 2 bases from J, with 18 bases in between. The CDR3 covers 15 residues. CDR1 is SGDLS and CDR2 is YYNGEE in the germline V gene. CDR3 region: CASKKFAGRTYEQYF. The CDR3 bases are TGTGCCAGCAAGAAATTCGCGGGGCGCACCTACGAGCAGTACTTC.

This chain joins TRBV19 and TRBJ1-4; 9 nucleotides align to TRBD1. V lost 3 bases, J lost 8 bases, and 7 bases stayed unmatched. The CDR3 consists of 15 residues. Germline V CDR1 and CDR2: LNHDA, SQIVND (reference sequence). The CDR3 reads CASSMLGQGREKLFF. Here the CDR3 DNA reads TGTGCCAGTAGTATGCTGGGACAGGGAAGAGAAAAACTGTTTTTT.

This chain joins TRBV9 and TRBJ2-3, with TRBD2 matching 7 bases. The CDR3 has 16 residues. After removal of 0 bases from V and 2 bases from J, the junction contained 6 bases not matched to a gene. CDR1 SGDLS and CDR2 YYNGEE come from the germline V gene. The CDR3 sequence is CASSVVERGNTDTQYF. The CDR3, as DNA: TGTGCCAGCAGCGTAGTTGAGCGGGGAAACACAGATACGCAGTATTTT.

Turning to this clone: The same CDR3 also results from other DNA sequences found in this sample. CDR3 sequence (DNA): TGCAGCGTTGGGGACAGGGGGGGCGAGCAGTACTTC. It specifies CSVGDRGGEQYF. The V and J genes are TRBV29-1 and TRBJ2-7, with 11 bases aligning to TRBD1. With 4 bases clipped from V and 6 bases from J, the junction kept 2 bases outside the gene matches. Germline-derived CDR1 and CDR2 are SQVTM and ANQGSEA. The CDR3 length is 12 residues.

CDR3 nucleotides: TGTGCCAGCAGTCCCCTAGCGGGGGGCTTCTACGAGCAGTACTTC. It specifies CASSPLAGGFYEQYF. The chain employs TRBV27 and TRBJ2-7, with 11 bases identical to TRBD2. V trimming: 5 bases; J trimming: 3 bases; junction bases outside the gene matches: 6. Germline-derived CDR1 and CDR2 are MNHEY and SMNVEV (reference sequence). CDR3 length equals 15 residues.

The genes are TRBV10-3 and TRBJ1-4, with 7 bases aligning to TRBD1. V lost 6 bases and J lost 0; bases outside the gene matches: 1. Germline assignment: CDR1 ENHRY and CDR2 SYGVKD. The CDR3 is 14 residues long. CDR3 bases: TGTGCCATCAGCGACAGGGCAACTAATGAAAAACTGTTTTTT. Translating it yields CAISDRATNEKLFF.

This clone was observed a single time. This rearrangement joins TRBV7-6 to TRBJ1-4; 8 positions agree with TRBD1. CDR1 is SGHVS and CDR2 is FNYEAQ in the germline V gene. V lost 1 base and J lost 6; bases outside the gene matches: 4. This CDR3 is built from 15 residues. This CDR3 is CASSLGAGGDEKLFF. As DNA, the CDR3 is TGTGCCAGCAGCTTAGGGGCAGGGGGCGATGAAAAACTGTTTTTT.

V usage is TRBV7-9 and J usage is TRBJ1-5; TRBD1 agrees at 7 bases. This CDR3 has 15 amino acids. V was clipped by 4 bases and J by 1 base; unmatched bases: 4. CDR1 is SEHNR, CDR2 FQNEAQ, per germline (reference sequence). CDR3 loop: CASSSDRESNQPQHF. In nucleotides, the CDR3 is TGTGCCAGCAGCTCCGACAGGGAAAGCAATCAGCCCCAGCATTTT. Together with reference TRBV7-9 and TRBJ1-5, the CDR3 gives the full variable domain: DTGVSQNPRHKITKRGQNVTFRCDPISEHNRLYWYRQTLGQGPEFLTYFQNEAQLEKSRLLSDRFSAERPKGSFSTLEIQRTEQGDSAMYLCASSSDRESNQPQHFGDGTRLSIL.

As regards this clone: At the DNA level, this CDR3 is encoded by other sequences in the same sample as well. This rearrangement joins TRBV29-1 to TRBJ1-1; D remains unclear. V shed 6 bases and J shed 2 bases, with 7 bases lying between them. CDR3 length equals 11 residues. Germline loops: CDR1 SQVTM, CDR2 ANQGSEA. The CDR3 sequence: CSVVQNTEAFF. The CDR3 bases are TGCAGCGTCGTACAAAACACTGAAGCTTTCTTT.